The rows below give T cell receptor beta chains drawn from one sample of a study of glioma-infiltrating T cells after dendritic cell vaccination. Libraries were prepared by immunoSEQ multiplex PCR; TCRdb keeps only in-frame clonotypes and omits some of them. The sample carries 85,000 or so clones, 85% recorded once. The sample was blood, taken after dendritic cell vaccination. All receptors come from a human donor with glioblastoma. CDR3s include the opening cysteine and the closing phenylalanine or tryptophan. A D gene is named only where the DNA matches it firmly. The size entry is marked missing in some rows and otherwise reads once, few, many or a size class.

len	v_gene	d_gene	abundance	j_gene	CDR3nt	CDR3aa
15	TRBV18	TRBD1	.	TRBJ1-2	TGTGCCAGCTCACCAGGTTTGGGACAGGTCTATGGCTACACCTTC	CASSPGLGQVYGYTF
13	TRBV18	TRBD2	.	TRBJ2-7	TGTGCCAGCTCACCGACCGGGGGGTGGGAGCAGTACTTC	CASSPTGGWEQYF
14	TRBV6-4	.	.	TRBJ1-2	TGTGCCAGCAGTGAGCGTTTGGGCCTCTATGGCTACACCTTC	CASSERLGLYGYTF
14	TRBV6-6	.	.	TRBJ1-4	TGTGCCAGCAGTTACTCGCTTGGGAGTGAAAAACTGTTTTTT	CASSYSLGSEKLFF
16	TRBV4-1	TRBD1	.	TRBJ2-7	TGCGCCAGCAGCCAAGGTCTACCGGGACAGTCCTACGAGCAGTACTTC	CASSQGLPGQSYEQYF
15	TRBV11-2	.	.	TRBJ1-2	TGTGCCAGCAGGTCTAGCGTCGGACGTGACTATGGCTACACCTTC	CASRSSVGRDYGYTF
12	TRBV6-5	.	.	TRBJ1-1	TGTGCCAGCAGTCCGGAGGGTGGTGAAGCTTTCTTT	CASSPEGGEAFF
12	TRBV5-6	TRBD1	.	TRBJ2-7	TGTGCCAGCAGCTTGGGGAAAAAAGGGACAGCCTTC	CASSLGKKGTAF
15	TRBV5-4	TRBD2	.	TRBJ2-1	TGTGCCAGCAGCTCCCGGACTAGCGGCCACAATGAGCAGTTCTTC	CASSSRTSGHNEQFF
15	TRBV4-3	TRBD1	.	TRBJ1-2	TGCGCCAGCAGCCAAGTGGGGACAGGGGGTTACGGCTACACCTTC	CASSQVGTGGYGYTF
15	TRBV7-3	.	.	TRBJ2-7	TGTGCCAGCAGCGTCCCGCTAGCGTCGTCCTACGAGCAGTACTTC	CASSVPLASSYEQYF
15	TRBV4-1	.	.	TRBJ1-5	TGCGCCAGCAGCCAAGTTTATTATAGCAATCAGCCCCAGCATTTT	CASSQVYYSNQPQHF
16	TRBV7-9	TRBD2	.	TRBJ2-3	TGTGCCAGCAGCTCGACCCCACTAGCGGGGGGGAATACGCAGTATTTT	CASSSTPLAGGNTQYF
14	TRBV18	.	.	TRBJ1-1	TGTGCCAGCTCACCAGCCGGTGGGAACACTGAAGCTTTCTTT	CASSPAGGNTEAFF
16	TRBV5-1	.	.	TRBJ2-6	TGCGCCAGCAGCTTGTCGGCGGGCTCTGGGGCCAACGTCCTGACTTTC	CASSLSAGSGANVLTF
15	TRBV6-5	.	.	TRBJ1-2	TGTGCCAGCAGTTACACCGGGGGACTAAACTATGGCTACACCTTC	CASSYTGGLNYGYTF
12	TRBV27	.	.	TRBJ2-3	TGTGCCAGCAGTTTATCCAGAGATACGCAGTATTTT	CASSLSRDTQYF
19	TRBV4-3	TRBD2	once	TRBJ2-1	TGCGCCAGCAGCCAAGATCTCATGACTAGCGGTGGGAGGATCAATGAGCAGTTCTTC	CASSQDLMTSGGRINEQFF
13	TRBV28	.	.	TRBJ1-2	TGTGCCAGCACACTTAAAGACAGCTATGGCTACACCTTC	CASTLKDSYGYTF
15	TRBV7-2	TRBD1	.	TRBJ2-7	TGTGCCAGCAGCCTAAACCCCACAGGGGCCTACGAGCAGTACTTC	CASSLNPTGAYEQYF
15	TRBV5-1	TRBD2	.	TRBJ2-3	TGCGCCAGCAGCTTCGGGCGGGGGGCCACAGATACGCAGTATTTT	CASSFGRGATDTQYF
15	TRBV6-1	TRBD1	.	TRBJ2-7	TGTGCCAGCAGTGTCAACGGATGGGACAGTGAAGAGCAGTACTTC	CASSVNGWDSEEQYF
16	TRBV15	TRBD1	.	TRBJ1-4	TGTGCCACCAGCAGAGATCAGGGGGGAACTAATGAAAAACTGTTTTTT	CATSRDQGGTNEKLFF
15	TRBV6-5	TRBD2	.	TRBJ2-3	TGTGCCAGCAGTGGACTAGACGGGGACGTAGATACGCAGTATTTT	CASSGLDGDVDTQYF
15	TRBV7-6	TRBD1	.	TRBJ2-1	TGTGCCAGCAGCTCCGGGACAGGGGGCTGGAATGAGCAGTTCTTC	CASSSGTGGWNEQFF
15	TRBV11-2	TRBD1	.	TRBJ1-2	TGTGCCAGCAGCTTAGATCTAGGGACAGGCTATGGCTACACCTTC	CASSLDLGTGYGYTF
23	TRBV28	TRBD2	.	TRBJ2-7	TGTGCCAGCAGCGTGGCCTCCCTACCGGCCATATTGGAACGAAGCGGGAGAACCTCCGAGCAGTACTTC	CASSVASLPAILERSGRTSEQYF
16	TRBV18	.	.	TRBJ1-1	TGTGCCAGCTCACCATCACAGCTTTCCCTGAACACTGAAGCTTTCTTT	CASSPSQLSLNTEAFF
17	TRBV4-3	.	.	TRBJ1-2	TGCGCCAGCAGCCAAGATAGGTTGGGACTTACGAACTATGGCTACACCTTC	CASSQDRLGLTNYGYTF
15	TRBV29-1	TRBD1	.	TRBJ1-1	TGCAGCGTCTCGGACACGGGACAGGGCTTCACTGAAGCTTTCTTT	CSVSDTGQGFTEAFF
14	TRBV5-6	TRBD1	few	TRBJ2-7	TGTGCCAGCAGCTTCCGACAGGGGGCCCACGAGCAGTACTTC	CASSFRQGAHEQYF
15	TRBV6-1	TRBD2	.	TRBJ2-2	TGTGCCAGCTGTCGGATTAGCGGGACCACCGGGGAGCTGTTTTTT	CASCRISGTTGELFF
14	TRBV27	.	.	TRBJ1-4	TGTGCCAGCAGTTTGGATGGGGAGGGTGAAAAACTGTTTTTT	CASSLDGEGEKLFF
16	TRBV7-2	TRBD2	.	TRBJ2-7	TGTGCCAGCAGCTCCGCCGGGACTAGCTACAAGTACGAGCAGTACTTC	CASSSAGTSYKYEQYF
17	TRBV7-3	TRBD1	.	TRBJ2-2	TGTGCCAGCAGCTTAAAGCCGGGACAGGGGTCCACCGGGGAGCTGTTTTTT	CASSLKPGQGSTGELFF
16	TRBV2	TRBD2	.	TRBJ2-1	TGTGCCAGCAGTGAGACACTAGCGGGAAATGTGGATGAGCAGTTCTTC	CASSETLAGNVDEQFF
16	TRBV9	.	once	TRBJ2-7	TGTGCCAGCAGCGGTAGGCCGGGACACCCCTCATACGAGCAGTACTTC	CASSGRPGHPSYEQYF
12	TRBV11-1	.	few	TRBJ2-7	TGTGCCAGCAGCTGGCGGGCAGCCGAGCAGTACTTC	CASSWRAAEQYF
14	TRBV7-3	.	.	TRBJ1-6	TGTGCCAGCAGCCGTCGCGGTCCCAATTCACCCCTCCACTTT	CASSRRGPNSPLHF
15	TRBV14	.	.	TRBJ2-5	TGTGCCAGCAGCCAAGATGAGGCGGAACAAGAGACCCAGTACTTC	CASSQDEAEQETQYF
14	TRBV7-9	TRBD2	once	TRBJ2-7	TGTGCCAGCAGCAACAGCGGGAGGCTGTACGAGCAGTACTTC	CASSNSGRLYEQYF
13	TRBV10-3	.	.	TRBJ1-2	TGTGCCATCGCCCAGGGCGTTAACTATGGCTACACCTTC	CAIAQGVNYGYTF
16	TRBV15	.	.	TRBJ1-2	TGTGCCACCAGCAGAGCTACCGACAGGATCTACTATGGCTACACCTTC	CATSRATDRIYYGYTF
14	TRBV5-1	TRBD1	.	TRBJ1-3	TGCGCCAGCACCTCGGACAGGCCTGGAAACACCATATATTTT	CASTSDRPGNTIYF
16	TRBV18	TRBD1	.	TRBJ2-7	TGTGCCAGCTCACCCTCCGGGACAGGGGCTCTCTACGAGCAGTACTTC	CASSPSGTGALYEQYF
15	TRBV6-5	TRBD2	few	TRBJ2-7	TGTGCCAGCAGAACCGGGACTAGCGGGCATTACGAGCAGTACTTC	CASRTGTSGHYEQYF
13	TRBV9	.	.	TRBJ2-1	TGTGCCAGCAGCGTAGACCTAGCCAATGAGCAGTTCTTC	CASSVDLANEQFF
14	TRBV6-5	.	.	TRBJ2-7	TGTGCCAGCAGTTACAATAGCGGACCCTACGAGCAGTACTTC	CASSYNSGPYEQYF
16	TRBV19	.	.	TRBJ1-3	TGTGCCAGTAGTAAAACTACGGGTATCTCTGGAAACACCATATATTTT	CASSKTTGISGNTIYF